This paragraph covers one T cell receptor beta chain sequence. Germline V gene data show CDR1 as DFQATT and CDR2 as SNEGSKA (reference sequence). The V end was cut by 3 bases, the J end by 5 bases, with 10 bases between. The CDR3 has 12 residues. Each patient was aged 18 to 65 and had newly diagnosed hyperthyroidism of under 2 months' duration. Criteria for exclusion of patients were uncontrolled infection, other autoimmune disease, pregnancy or lactation. The sample belongs to a study of T cells in Graves' hyperthyroidism and ophthalmopathy. TCR beta CDR3 regions were amplified from RNA. Using the HTBI primer set, a first-round RT-PCR was run on the TCR CDR3. MiXCR, applied by TCRdb to the multiplex PCR reads, yields one record per CDR3 protein. The profile covers 300,000 or so distinct CDR3 sequences, with 18% appearing a single time and around 54% taken by the ten largest.

The TCR was taken from a woman in her forties or fifties with Graves' hyperthyroidism. Sequences were obtained from blood. J is TRBJ2-5 and V is TRBV20-1, with D uncertain. This CDR3 reads CSASSLGETQYF. The CDR3 nucleotides are TGCAGTGCTAGTAGTCTGGGGGAGACCCAGTACTTC.